Sequencing of this T cell receptor (beta chain) was carried out in a study of blood T cell repertoires in COVID-19. Original methodology: Nucleated cell counts were estimated from reference gene primer amplification. Profiling relied on immunoSEQ multiplex PCR, and the TCRdb table lists in-frame clones only, not all of them. The DNA gave D and trimming, while V, J and clone size come from that table. The sample lists around 370,000 clones, under 95% occurring once. In its sample, this clone was seen a few times. Germline-derived CDR1 and CDR2 are SGHNT and YYREEE (reference sequence). Trimming removed 3 bases from V and 9 bases from J; junction bases left unmatched: 6. The CDR3 runs 13 residues.

The chain has TRBV5-4 and TRBJ1-2, with 9 nucleotides matching TRBD1. The sequence was collected from a young woman who had recovered from COVID-19. Sequenced sample: peripheral blood. This chain's CDR3 is CASSWTGALSYTF. CDR3 nucleotide sequence: TGTGCCAGCAGCTGGACAGGGGCATTAAGCTACACCTTC.